Presented here are 9 T cell receptor beta chains from one specimen sequenced in a study of blood T cell repertoires in COVID-19. Data came from immunoSEQ multiplex PCR; TCRdb stores just in-frame clones and leaves some out. In the table there are about 440,000 clones, roughly 88% of which are singletons. Sequencing was performed on peripheral blood. These receptors all stem from a woman aged 50 to 60 with COVID-19, enrolled during active disease.

The chain couples TRBV19 to TRBJ1-5; D remains unclear. V was cut by 5 bases and J by 5 bases, with 10 bases left in between. The CDR3 is 13 residues long. Germline V gives CDR1 LNHDA, CDR2 SQIVND (reference sequence). CDR3 sequence (DNA): TGTGCCAGTAGTCCACCGAGGGATCAGCCCCAGCATTTT. Translation: CASSPPRDQPQHF.

In its sample, this clone was seen once. The V and J genes are TRBV27 and TRBJ2-1, with TRBD2 identical over 9 bases. CDR1 MNHEY and CDR2 SMNVEV come from the germline V gene (reference sequence). This CDR3 region has 15 residues. The V segment lost 2 bases and the J segment 3 bases; nucleotides outside the gene matches: 2. The CDR3 sequence: CASSLSGGNYNEQFF. The CDR3 bases are TGTGCCAGCAGTTTAAGCGGGGGGAACTACAATGAGCAGTTCTTC.

With respect to this clone: Other DNA sequences in this specimen translate into the identical CDR3. This chain joins TRBV18 and TRBJ1-2; 7 bases fit TRBD1. The CDR3 extends over 13 amino acids. Trimming removed 3 bases from V and 6 bases from J; junction bases left unmatched: 4. CDR1 and CDR2 (germline): KGHSH, LQKENI. The CDR3 reads CASSPGQGDGYTF. Here the CDR3 DNA reads TGTGCCAGCTCACCCGGCCAGGGGGATGGCTACACCTTC.

This chain connects TRBV5-6 to TRBJ2-7, with D tentatively TRBD2 (5 bases). Deletions cut 4 bases from V and 6 bases from J, with 14 bases between. This CDR3 spans 13 amino acids. CDR1 is SGHDT, CDR2 YYEEEE, per germline. CDR3 nucleotides: TGTGCCAGCAGCCCTCAGGACGGGATCGAGCAGTACTTC. This translates into CASSPQDGIEQYF.

This chain uses TRBV5-4 with TRBJ2-1; D might be TRBD1 (6 bases). The CDR3 has 14 amino acids. The germline V gene encodes CDR1 SGHNT and CDR2 YYREEE (reference sequence). Trimming removed 4 bases from V and 6 bases from J, with 14 bases in between. CDR3 region: CASSVRDTFNEQFF. The CDR3 DNA sequence: TGTGCCAGCAGCGTCCGGGACACATTCAATGAGCAGTTCTTC.

The chain combines TRBV24-1 with TRBJ2-3; TRBD1 is a possible D gene (6 bases). The length of the CDR3 is 16 residues. V was cut by 4 bases and J by 2 bases, with 15 bases left in between. Germline loops: CDR1 KGHDR, CDR2 SFDVKD. CDR3 residues: CATSDHGQFFTDTQYF. The CDR3 DNA reads as TGTGCCACCAGTGACCATGGACAGTTCTTCACAGATACGCAGTATTTT.

The rearrangement joins TRBV5-6 to TRBJ1-6; the D gene is possibly TRBD1 (6 bases). This CDR3 spans 14 amino acids. Trimming removed 3 bases at V and 7 bases at J, with 11 bases between. Per the germline V gene, CDR1 is SGHDT and CDR2 is YYEEEE. CDR3 region: CASSSRQANSPLHF. The CDR3 DNA reads TGTGCCAGCAGCTCCAGACAGGCCAATTCACCCCTCCACTTT.

This clone appeared once. The genes are TRBV28 and TRBJ2-3, with 8 bases matching TRBD2. This CDR3 spans 14 amino acids. Germline V lookup: CDR1 MDHEN, CDR2 SYDVKM. With 6 bases clipped from V and 1 base from J, the junction kept 3 bases outside the gene matches. The DNA of the CDR3 is TGTGCCAGCAGCCCGACTAGCGGCACAGATACGCAGTATTTT. Its protein product is CASSPTSGTDTQYF.

The V call is TRBV19, the J call TRBJ2-7; 11 bases agree with TRBD2. Per the germline V gene, CDR1 is LNHDA and CDR2 is SQIVND (reference sequence). With 5 bases clipped from V and 1 base from J, the junction kept 13 bases outside the gene matches. This CDR3 comprises 18 residues. DNA of the CDR3: TGTGCCAGTAGTCGACTAACTAGCGGGGGTGGGATTTCCTACGAGCAGTACTTC. Translating it yields CASSRLTSGGGISYEQYF.